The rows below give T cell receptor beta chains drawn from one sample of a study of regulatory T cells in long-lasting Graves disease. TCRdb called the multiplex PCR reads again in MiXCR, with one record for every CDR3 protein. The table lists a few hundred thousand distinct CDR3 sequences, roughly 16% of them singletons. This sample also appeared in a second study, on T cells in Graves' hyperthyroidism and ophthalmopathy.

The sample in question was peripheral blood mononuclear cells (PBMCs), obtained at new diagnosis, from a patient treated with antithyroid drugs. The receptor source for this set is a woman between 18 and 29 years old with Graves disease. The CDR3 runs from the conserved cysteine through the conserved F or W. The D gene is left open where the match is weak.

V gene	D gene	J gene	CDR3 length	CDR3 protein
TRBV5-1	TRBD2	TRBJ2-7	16	CASRSGTSGRAYEQYF
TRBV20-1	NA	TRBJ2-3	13	CSARTASTDTQYF
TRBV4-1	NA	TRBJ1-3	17	CASSQLNSAGSGNTIYF
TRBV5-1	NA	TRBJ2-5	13	CASNGDGEETQYF
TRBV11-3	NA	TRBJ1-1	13	CASSLGVGGRAFF
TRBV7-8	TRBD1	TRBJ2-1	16	CASSPPATGPYNEQFF
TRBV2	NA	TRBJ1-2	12	CASSEQRRGYTF
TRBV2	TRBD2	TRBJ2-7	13	CASRRGLGVEQYF
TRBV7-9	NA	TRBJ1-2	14	CASSSRDPLYGYTF
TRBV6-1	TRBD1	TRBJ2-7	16	CASRSLSDRRALEQYF
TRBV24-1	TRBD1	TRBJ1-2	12	CATSVQGDGYTF
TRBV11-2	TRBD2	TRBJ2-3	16	CASSPGTSGSKDTQYF
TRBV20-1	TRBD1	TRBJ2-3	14	CSAPGQGSADTQYF